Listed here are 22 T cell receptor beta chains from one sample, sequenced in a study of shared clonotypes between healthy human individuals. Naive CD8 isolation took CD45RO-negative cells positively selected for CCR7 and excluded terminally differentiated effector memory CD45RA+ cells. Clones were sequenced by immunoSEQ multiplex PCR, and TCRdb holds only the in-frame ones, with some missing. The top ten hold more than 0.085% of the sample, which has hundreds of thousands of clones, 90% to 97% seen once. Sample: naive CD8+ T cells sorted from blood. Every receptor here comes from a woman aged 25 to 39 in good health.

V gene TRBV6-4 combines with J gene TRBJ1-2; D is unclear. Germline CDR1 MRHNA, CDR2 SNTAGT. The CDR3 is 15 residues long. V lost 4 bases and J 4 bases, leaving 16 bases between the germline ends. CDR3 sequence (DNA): TGTGCCAGCAGTGTACCACACGGAAAGACCTATGGCTACACCTTC. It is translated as CASSVPHGKTYGYTF.

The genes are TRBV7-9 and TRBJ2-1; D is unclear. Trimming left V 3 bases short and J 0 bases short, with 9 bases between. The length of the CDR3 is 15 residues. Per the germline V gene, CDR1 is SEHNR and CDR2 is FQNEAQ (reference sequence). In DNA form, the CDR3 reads TGTGCCAGCAGCTTGGACCGGAGCTCCTACAATGAGCAGTTCTTC. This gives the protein CASSLDRSSYNEQFF. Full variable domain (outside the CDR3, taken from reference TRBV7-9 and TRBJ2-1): DTGVSQNPRHKITKRGQNVTFRCDPISEHNRLYWYRQTLGQGPEFLTYFQNEAQLEKSRLLSDRFSAERPKGSFSTLEIQRTEQGDSAMYLCASSLDRSSYNEQFFGPGTRLTVL.

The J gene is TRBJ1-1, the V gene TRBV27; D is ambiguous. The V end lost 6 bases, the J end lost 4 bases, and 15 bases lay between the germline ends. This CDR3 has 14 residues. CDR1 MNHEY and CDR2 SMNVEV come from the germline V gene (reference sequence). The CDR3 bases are TGTGCCAGCAGCCCCCGGGCAGGTCGCACTGAAGCTTTCTTT. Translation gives CASSPRAGRTEAFF.

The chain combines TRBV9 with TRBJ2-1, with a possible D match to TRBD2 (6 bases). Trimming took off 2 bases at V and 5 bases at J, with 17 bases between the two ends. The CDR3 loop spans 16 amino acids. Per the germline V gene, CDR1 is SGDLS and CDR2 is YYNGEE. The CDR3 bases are TGTGCCAGCAGCGTGACGGACTACCCAACAAACAATGAGCAGTTCTTC. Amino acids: CASSVTDYPTNNEQFF.

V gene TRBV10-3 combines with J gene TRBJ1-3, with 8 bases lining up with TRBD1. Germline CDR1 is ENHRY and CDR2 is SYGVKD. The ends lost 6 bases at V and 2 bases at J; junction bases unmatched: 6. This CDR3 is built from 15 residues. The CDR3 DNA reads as TGTGCCATCAGATCAGGGGGCATCGCTGGAAACACCATATATTTT. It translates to CAIRSGGIAGNTIYF.

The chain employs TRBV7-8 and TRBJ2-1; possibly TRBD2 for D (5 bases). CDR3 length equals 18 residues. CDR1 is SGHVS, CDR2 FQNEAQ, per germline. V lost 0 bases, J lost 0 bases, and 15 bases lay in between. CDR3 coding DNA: TGTGCCAGCAGCTTAGCCCCCCCATGGAGGAGCTCCTACAATGAGCAGTTCTTC. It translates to CASSLAPPWRSSYNEQFF.

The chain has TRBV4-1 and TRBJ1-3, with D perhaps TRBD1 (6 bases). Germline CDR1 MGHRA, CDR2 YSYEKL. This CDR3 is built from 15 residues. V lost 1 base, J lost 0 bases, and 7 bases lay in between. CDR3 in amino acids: CASSQGGASGNTIYF. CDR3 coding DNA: TGCGCCAGCAGCCAAGGGGGGGCCTCTGGAAACACCATATATTTT.

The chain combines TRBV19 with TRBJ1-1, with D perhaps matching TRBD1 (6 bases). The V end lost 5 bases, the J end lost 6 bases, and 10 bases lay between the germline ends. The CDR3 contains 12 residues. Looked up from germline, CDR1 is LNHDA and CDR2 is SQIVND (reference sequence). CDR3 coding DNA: TGTGCCAGTAGTCCAGGGGCCCCTGAAGCTTTCTTT. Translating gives CASSPGAPEAFF.

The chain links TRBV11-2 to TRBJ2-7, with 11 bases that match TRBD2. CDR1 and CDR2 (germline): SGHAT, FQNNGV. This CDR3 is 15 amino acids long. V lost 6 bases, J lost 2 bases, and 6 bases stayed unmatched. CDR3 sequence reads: CASRPRLAGPYEQYF. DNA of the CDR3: TGTGCCAGCAGACCCAGACTAGCGGGACCCTACGAGCAGTACTTC.

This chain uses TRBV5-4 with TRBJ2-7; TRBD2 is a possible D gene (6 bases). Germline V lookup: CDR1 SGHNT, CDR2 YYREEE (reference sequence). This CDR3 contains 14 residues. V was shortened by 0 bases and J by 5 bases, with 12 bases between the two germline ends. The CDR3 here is CASSLASSENEQYF. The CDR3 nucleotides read TGTGCCAGCAGCTTGGCGTCTAGCGAGAACGAGCAGTACTTC.

In DNA, the CDR3 is TGTGCCAGCAGCATCCGAGGACAGCCGTCTAATGAAAAACTGTTTTTT. Translating gives CASSIRGQPSNEKLFF. The V call is TRBV21-1, the J call TRBJ1-4; TRBD1 was called by the table and not checked on the DNA. TRBV21-1 is classified as a pseudogene. This CDR3 comprises 16 residues.

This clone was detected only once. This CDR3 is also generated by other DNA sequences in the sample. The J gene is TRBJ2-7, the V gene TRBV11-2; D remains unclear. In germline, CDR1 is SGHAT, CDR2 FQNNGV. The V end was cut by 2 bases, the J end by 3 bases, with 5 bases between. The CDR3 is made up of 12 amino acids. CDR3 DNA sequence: TGTGCCAGCAGCTTAACCGACTACGAGCAGTACTTC. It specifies CASSLTDYEQYF.

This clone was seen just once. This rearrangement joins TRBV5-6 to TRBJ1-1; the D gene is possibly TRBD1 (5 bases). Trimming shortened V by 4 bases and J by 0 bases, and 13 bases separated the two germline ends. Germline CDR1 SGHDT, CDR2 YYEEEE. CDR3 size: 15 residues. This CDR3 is CASSQTNRLNTEAFF. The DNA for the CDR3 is TGTGCCAGCAGCCAAACAAACAGGTTGAACACTGAAGCTTTCTTT.

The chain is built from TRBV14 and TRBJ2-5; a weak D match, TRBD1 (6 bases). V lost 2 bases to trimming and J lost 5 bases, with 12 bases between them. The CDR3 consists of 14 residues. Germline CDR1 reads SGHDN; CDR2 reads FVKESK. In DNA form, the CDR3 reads TGTGCCAGCAGCCAAACATGGGGGCTGGAGACCCAGTACTTC. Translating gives CASSQTWGLETQYF.

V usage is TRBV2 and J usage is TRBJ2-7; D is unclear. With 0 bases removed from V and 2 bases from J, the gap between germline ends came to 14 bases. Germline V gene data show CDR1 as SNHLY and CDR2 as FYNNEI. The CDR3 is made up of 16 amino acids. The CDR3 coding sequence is TGTGCCAGCAGTGAAGCGCTTCTGCGGCTGGCCTACGAGCAGTACTTC. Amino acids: CASSEALLRLAYEQYF.

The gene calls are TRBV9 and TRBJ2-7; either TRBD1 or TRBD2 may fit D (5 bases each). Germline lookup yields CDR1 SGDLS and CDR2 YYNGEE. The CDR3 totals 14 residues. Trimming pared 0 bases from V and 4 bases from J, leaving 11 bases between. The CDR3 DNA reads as TGTGCCAGCAGCGTAGAGAGGGGTGGTTACGAGCAGTACTTC. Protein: CASSVERGGYEQYF.

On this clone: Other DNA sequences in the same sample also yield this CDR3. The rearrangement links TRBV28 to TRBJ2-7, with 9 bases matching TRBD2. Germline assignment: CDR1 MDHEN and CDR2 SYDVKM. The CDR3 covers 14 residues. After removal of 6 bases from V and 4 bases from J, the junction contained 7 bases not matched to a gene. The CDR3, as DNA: TGTGCCAGCAGCCTTAGCGGGAGTGGGTACGAGCAGTACTTC. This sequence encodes CASSLSGSGYEQYF. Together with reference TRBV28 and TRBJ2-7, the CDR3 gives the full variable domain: DVKVTQSSRYLVKRTGEKVFLECVQDMDHENMFWYRQDPGLGLRLIYFSYDVKMKEKGDIPEGYSVSREKKERFSLILESASTNQTSMYLCASSLSGSGYEQYFGPGTRLTVT.

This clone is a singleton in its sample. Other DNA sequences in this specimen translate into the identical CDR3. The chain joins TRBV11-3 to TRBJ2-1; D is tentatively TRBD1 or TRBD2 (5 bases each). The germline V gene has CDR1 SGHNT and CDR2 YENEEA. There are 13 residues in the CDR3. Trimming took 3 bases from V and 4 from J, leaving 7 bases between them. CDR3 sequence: CASSLGPYNEQFF. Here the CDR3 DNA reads TGTGCCAGCAGCTTGGGACCTTACAATGAGCAGTTCTTC.

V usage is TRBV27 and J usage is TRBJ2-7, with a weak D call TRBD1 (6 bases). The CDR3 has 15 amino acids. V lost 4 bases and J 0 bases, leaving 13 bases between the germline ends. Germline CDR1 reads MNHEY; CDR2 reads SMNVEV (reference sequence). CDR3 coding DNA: TGTGCCAGCAGTTACCAGGGGAGAGGCTCCTACGAGCAGTACTTC. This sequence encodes CASSYQGRGSYEQYF.

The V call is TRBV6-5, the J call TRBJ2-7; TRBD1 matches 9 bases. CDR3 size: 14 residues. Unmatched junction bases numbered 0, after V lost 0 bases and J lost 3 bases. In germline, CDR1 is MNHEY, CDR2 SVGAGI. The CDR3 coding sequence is TGTGCCAGCAGTTACTCGACAGGGGGCTACGAGCAGTACTTC. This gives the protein CASSYSTGGYEQYF.

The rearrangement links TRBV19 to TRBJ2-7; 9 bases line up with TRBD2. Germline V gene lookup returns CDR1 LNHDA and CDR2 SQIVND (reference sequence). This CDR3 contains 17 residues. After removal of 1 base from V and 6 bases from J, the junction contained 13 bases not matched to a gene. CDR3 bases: TGTGCCAGTAGTATAGCGGGGACCTTAGCGGGAGTGGCCGAGCAGTACTTC. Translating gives CASSIAGTLAGVAEQYF.

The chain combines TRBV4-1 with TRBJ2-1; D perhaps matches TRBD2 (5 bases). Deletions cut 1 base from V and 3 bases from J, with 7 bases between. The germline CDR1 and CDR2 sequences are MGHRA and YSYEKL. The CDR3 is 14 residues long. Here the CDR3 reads CASSQGSVYNEQFF. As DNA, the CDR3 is TGCGCCAGCAGCCAAGGTAGCGTCTACAATGAGCAGTTCTTC.